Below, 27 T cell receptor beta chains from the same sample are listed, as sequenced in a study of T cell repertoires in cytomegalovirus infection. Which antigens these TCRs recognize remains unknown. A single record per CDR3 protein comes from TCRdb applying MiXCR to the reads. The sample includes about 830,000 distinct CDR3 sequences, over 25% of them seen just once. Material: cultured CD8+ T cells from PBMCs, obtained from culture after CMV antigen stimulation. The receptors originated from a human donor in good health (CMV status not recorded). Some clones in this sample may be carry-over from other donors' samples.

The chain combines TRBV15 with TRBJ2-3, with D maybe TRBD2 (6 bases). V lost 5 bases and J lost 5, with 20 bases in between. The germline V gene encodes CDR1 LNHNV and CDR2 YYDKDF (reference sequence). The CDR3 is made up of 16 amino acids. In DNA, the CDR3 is TGTGCCACCAGCCGGGAGTCTTCGATGGGCATAGATACGCAGTATTTT. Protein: CATSRESSMGIDTQYF.

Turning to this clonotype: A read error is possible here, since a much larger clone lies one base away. CDR3 in amino acids: CASSFQVAPVNIEAFF. CDR3 DNA: TGTGCCAGCAGTTTTCAGGTCGCTCCGGTGAACATTGAAGCTTTCTTT. This sequence joins TRBV12-3 or TRBV12-4 and TRBJ1-1; no firm D call. There are 16 residues in the CDR3.

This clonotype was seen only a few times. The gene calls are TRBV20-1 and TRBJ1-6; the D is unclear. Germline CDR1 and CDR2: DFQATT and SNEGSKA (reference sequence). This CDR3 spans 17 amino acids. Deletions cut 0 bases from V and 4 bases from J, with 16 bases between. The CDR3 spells CSARDLVLGSYNSPLHF. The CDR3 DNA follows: TGCAGTGCTAGAGATCTCGTGTTGGGGTCATATAATTCACCCCTCCACTTT.

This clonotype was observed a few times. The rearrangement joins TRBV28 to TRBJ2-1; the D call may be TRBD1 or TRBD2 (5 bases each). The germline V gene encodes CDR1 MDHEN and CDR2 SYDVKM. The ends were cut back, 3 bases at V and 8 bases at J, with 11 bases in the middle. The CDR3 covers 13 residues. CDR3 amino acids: CASSFRGVDEQFF. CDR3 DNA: TGTGCCAGCAGTTTTCGAGGGGTTGATGAGCAGTTCTTC.

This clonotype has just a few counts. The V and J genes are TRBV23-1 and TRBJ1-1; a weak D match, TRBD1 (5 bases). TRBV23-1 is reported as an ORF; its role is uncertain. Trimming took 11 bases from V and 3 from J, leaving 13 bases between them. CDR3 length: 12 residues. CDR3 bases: TGCGCCTGCGGGCAGGGAGACACTGAAGCTTTCTTT. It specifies CACGQGDTEAFF.

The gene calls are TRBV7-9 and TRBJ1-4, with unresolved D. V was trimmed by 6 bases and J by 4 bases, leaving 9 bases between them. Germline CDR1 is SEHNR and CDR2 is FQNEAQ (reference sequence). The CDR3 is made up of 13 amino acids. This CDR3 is CASRGRNNEKLFF. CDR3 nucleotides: TGTGCCAGCAGGGGGAGGAATAATGAAAAACTGTTTTTT.

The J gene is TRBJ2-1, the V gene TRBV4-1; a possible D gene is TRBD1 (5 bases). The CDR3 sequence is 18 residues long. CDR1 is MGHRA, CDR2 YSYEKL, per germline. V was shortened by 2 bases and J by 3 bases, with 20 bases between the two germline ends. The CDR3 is CASSQLVPGQGGYNEQFF. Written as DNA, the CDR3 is TGCGCCAGCAGCCAATTAGTCCCAGGACAAGGTGGCTACAATGAGCAGTTCTTC.

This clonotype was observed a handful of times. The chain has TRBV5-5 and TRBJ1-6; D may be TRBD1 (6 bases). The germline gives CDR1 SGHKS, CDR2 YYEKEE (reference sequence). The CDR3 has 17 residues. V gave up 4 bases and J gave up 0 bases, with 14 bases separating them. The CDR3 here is CASSGRGGSSYNSPLHF. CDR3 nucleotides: TGTGCCAGCAGCGGCCGGGGGGGCAGCTCCTATAATTCACCCCTCCACTTT.

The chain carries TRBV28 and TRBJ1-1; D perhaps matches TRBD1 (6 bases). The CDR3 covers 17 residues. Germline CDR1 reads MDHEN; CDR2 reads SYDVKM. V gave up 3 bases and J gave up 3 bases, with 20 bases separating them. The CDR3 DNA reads TGTGCCAGCAGTTTGTTCAGGGGCGGGAGGCTAGACACTGAAGCTTTCTTT. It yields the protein CASSLFRGGRLDTEAFF.

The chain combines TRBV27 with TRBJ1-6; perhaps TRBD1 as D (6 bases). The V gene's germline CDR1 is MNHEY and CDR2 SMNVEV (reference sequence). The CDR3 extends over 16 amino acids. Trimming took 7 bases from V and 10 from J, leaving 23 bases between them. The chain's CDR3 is CASTPSQGNRHSPLHF. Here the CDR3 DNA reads TGTGCCAGCACTCCCTCCCAGGGGAACCGCCACTCACCCCTCCACTTT.

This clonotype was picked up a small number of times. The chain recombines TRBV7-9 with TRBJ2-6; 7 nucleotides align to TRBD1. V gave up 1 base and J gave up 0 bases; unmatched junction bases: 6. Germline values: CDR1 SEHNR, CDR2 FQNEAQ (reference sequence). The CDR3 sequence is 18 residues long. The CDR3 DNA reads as TGTGCCAGCAGCTTAGAATGGGACAGCTTCTCTGGGGCCAACGTCCTGACTTTC. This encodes CASSLEWDSFSGANVLTF.

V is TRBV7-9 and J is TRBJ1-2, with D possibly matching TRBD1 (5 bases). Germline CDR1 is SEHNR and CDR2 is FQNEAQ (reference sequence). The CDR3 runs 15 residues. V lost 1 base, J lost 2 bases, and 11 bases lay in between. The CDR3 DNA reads TGTGCCAGCAGCTTAGAAGGGGCAACCAACTATGGCTACACCTTC. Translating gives CASSLEGATNYGYTF.

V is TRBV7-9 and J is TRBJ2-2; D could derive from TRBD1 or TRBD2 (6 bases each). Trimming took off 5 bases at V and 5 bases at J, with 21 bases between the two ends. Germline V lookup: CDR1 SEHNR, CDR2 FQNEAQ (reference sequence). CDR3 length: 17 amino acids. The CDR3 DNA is TGTGCCAGCAGCCCATCTTCCGGGGGCCCCCCGACCGGGGAGCTGTTTTTT. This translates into CASSPSSGGPPTGELFF.

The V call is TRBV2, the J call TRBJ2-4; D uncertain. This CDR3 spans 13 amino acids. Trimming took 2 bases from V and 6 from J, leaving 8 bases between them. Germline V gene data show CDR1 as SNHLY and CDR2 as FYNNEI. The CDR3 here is CASSEFESNIQYF. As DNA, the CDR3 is TGTGCCAGCAGTGAATTCGAATCAAACATTCAGTACTTC. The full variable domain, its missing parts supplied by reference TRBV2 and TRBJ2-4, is EPEVTQTPSHQVTQMGQEVILRCVPISNHLYFYWYRQILGQKVEFLVSFYNNEISEKSEIFDDQFSVERPDGSNFTLKIRSTKLEDSAMYFCASSEFESNIQYFGAGTRLSVL.

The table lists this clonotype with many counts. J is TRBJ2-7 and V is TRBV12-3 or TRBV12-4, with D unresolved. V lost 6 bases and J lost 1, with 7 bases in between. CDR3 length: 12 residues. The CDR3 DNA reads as TGTGCCAGCAGCTTACTATCCTACGAGCAGTACTTC. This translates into CASSLLSYEQYF.

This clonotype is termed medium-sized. The CDR3 region has the DNA TGTGCCAGCAGTTTACTCATCAAGAGCGAAGCTTTCTTT. As protein: CASSLLIKSEAFF. This chain joins TRBV7-2 and TRBJ1-1; D is ambiguous. The CDR3 sequence is 13 residues long. The V gene lost 6 bases and the J gene lost 8 bases, with 16 bases spanning the gap. Germline V gene lookup returns CDR1 SGHTA and CDR2 FQGNSA.

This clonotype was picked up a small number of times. CDR3 nucleotides: TGTGCCAGCAGTGAGTCGTTGGGGGAGCTGTTTTTT. Translation: CASSESLGELFF. This chain joins TRBV6-1 and TRBJ2-2; D call uncertain. CDR3 size: 12 residues. CDR1 is MNHNS, CDR2 SASEGT, per germline. V dropped 3 bases and J dropped 8 bases, with 7 bases sitting between them.

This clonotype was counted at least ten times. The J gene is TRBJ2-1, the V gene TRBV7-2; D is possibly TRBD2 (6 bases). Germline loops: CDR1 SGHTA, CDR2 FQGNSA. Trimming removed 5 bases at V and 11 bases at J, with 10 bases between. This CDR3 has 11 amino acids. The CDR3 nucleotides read TGTGCCAGCAGCACGGGGGTACAGCAGTTCTTC. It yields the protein CASSTGVQQFF.

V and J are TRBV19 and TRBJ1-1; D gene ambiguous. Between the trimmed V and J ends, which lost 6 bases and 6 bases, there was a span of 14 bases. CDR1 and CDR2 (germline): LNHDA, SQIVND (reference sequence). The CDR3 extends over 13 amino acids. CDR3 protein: CASSKRDGAEAFF. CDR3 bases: TGTGCCAGTAGCAAAAGAGATGGCGCTGAAGCTTTCTTT.

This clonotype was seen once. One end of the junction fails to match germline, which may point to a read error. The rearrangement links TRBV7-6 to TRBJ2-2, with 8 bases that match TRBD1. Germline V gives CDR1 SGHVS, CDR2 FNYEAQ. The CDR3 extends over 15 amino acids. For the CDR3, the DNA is TGTGTCAGCAGTCAGGGGGCGCCGGGCACCGGGGAGCTGTTTTTT. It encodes CVSSQGAPGTGELFF.

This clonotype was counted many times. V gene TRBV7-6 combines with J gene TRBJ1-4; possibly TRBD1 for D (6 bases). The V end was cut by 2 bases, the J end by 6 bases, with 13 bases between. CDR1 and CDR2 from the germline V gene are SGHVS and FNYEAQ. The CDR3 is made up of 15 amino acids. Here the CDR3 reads CASSLMGPGDEKLFF. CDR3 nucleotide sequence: TGTGCCAGCAGCTTAATGGGGCCAGGGGATGAAAAACTGTTTTTT.

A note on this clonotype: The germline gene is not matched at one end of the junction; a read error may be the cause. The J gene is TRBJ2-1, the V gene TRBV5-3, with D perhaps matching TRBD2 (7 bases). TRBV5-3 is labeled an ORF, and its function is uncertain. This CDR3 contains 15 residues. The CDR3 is CASSWSKGGGSEQFF. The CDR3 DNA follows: TGTGCCAGCAGCTGGTCTAAGGGGGGGGGCAGTGAGCAGTTCTTC.

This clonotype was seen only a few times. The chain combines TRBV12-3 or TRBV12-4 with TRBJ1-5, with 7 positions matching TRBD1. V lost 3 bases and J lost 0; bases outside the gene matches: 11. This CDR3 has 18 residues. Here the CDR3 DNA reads TGTGCCAGCAGTTTTCCCCCTTGGACAGGTGATAGCAATCAGCCCCAGCATTTT. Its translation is CASSFPPWTGDSNQPQHF.

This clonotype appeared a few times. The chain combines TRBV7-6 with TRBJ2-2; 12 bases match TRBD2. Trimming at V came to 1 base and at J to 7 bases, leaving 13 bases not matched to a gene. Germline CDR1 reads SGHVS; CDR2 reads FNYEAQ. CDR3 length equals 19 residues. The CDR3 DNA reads TGTGCCAGCAGCTTAGTTGGCCTGACTAGCGGGGGCCCCTACGGGGAGCTGTTTTTT. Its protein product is CASSLVGLTSGGPYGELFF.

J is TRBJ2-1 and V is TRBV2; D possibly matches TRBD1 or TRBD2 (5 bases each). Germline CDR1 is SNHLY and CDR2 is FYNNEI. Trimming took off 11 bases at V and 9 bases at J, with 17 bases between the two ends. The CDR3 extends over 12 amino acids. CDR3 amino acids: CAAWDARGEQFF. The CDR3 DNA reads TGTGCCGCCTGGGACGCCCGGGGTGAGCAGTTCTTC.

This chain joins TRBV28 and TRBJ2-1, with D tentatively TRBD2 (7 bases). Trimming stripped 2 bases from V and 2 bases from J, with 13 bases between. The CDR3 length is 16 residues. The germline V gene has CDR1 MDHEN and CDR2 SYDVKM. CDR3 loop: CASSLGGGGTYNEQFF. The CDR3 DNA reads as TGTGCCAGCAGTTTAGGAGGGGGGGGTACCTACAATGAGCAGTTCTTC.

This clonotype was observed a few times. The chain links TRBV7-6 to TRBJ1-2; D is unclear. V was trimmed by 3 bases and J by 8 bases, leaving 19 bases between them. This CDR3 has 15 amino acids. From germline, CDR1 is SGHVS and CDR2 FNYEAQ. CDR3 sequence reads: CASSFGDWAAGGYTF. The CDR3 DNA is TGTGCCAGCAGCTTTGGGGATTGGGCGGCAGGCGGCTACACCTTC.